The T cell receptor (beta chain) described here comes from a study of cytomegalovirus exposure and HLA in healthy donors. Study conclusions and caveats: Fewer N-insertions than the roughly 670-donor mean were reportedly shown by an Asian-associated ancestry cluster in a later analysis.

PCR amplification relied on 60 Vbeta primers (plus 13 Jbeta primers). Produced via immunoSEQ multiplex PCR; TCRdb's table is partial and in-frame only. This table has around 74,000 clones, about 80% appearing once. V was trimmed by 0 bases and J by 2 bases, leaving 11 bases between them. Germline V lookup: CDR1 LNHNV, CDR2 YYDKDF (reference sequence). The CDR3 spans 15 residues. A word on this clone: Its antigen is not known.

Specimen: PBMCs. The chain uses TRBV15 and TRBJ2-7, with a tentative D call TRBD2 (5 bases). The clonotype was recovered from a man aged 25 to 40 in good health and CMV-seronegative. The CDR3 sequence is CATSRDPAETYEQYF. CDR3 DNA sequence: TGTGCCACCAGCAGAGATCCAGCGGAGACCTACGAGCAGTACTTC.